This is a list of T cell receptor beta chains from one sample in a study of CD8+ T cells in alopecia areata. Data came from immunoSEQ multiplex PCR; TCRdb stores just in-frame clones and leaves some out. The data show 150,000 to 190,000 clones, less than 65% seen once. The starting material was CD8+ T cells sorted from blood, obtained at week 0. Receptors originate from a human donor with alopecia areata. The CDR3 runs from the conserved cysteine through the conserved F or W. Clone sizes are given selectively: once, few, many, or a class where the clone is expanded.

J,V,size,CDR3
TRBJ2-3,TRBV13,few,CASSSGHLLDTQYF
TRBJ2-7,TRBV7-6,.,CASSQAGGTYEQYF
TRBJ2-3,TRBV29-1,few,CSVVMVSGGRADTQYF
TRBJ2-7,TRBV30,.,CAWSSHRTGYEQYF
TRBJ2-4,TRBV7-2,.,CASSYPGGGVAKNIQYF
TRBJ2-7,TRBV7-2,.,CASSSGRGFHYEQYF
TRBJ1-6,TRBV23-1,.,CASSQYGGPDNSPLHF
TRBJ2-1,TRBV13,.,CASSRRLAGFNEQFF
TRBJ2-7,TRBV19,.,CASSTTAGLREQYF
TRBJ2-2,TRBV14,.,CASSIGSNTGELFF
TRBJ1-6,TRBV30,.,CAWTGSYNSPLHF
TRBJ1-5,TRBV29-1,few,CSVESGGGPQHF
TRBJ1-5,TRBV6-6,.,CASSILDGPNQPQHF
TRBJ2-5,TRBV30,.,CAWSVMGRKGDDETQYF
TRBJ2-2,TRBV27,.,CASSPTPMNTGELFF
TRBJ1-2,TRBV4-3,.,CASSLRNSPMRTF
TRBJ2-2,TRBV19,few,CASTITGELFF
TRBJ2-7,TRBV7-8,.,CASSSAFGSYEQYF
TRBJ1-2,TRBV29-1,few,CSVYDGGGNYGYTF
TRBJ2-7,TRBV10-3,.,CAISESVYEQYF
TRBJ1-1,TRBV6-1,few,CASSLYTEAFF
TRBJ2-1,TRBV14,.,CASSQRLAGGEQFF
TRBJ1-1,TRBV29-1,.,CSVTTENTEAFF
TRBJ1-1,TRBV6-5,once,CASGPGQGVDTEAFF
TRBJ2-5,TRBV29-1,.,CSVGLGGDQYF
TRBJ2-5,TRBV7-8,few,CASSSFLKGEETQYF
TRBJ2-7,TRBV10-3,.,CAISELSSDDEQYF
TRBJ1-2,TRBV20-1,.,CSATGGEGYTF
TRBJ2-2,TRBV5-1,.,CASRPHVNSNTGELFF
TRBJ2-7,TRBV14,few,CASSHGTGAYEQYF
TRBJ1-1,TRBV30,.,CAWSGGMNTEAFF
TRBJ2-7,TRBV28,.,CASSLSIGIDEQYF
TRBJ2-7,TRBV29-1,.,CSVPTGGGEQYF
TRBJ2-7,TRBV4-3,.,CASSQGTGLYEQYF
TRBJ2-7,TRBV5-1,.,CASSGGPGVDEQYF
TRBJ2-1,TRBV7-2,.,CASSSDGTSFSNEQFF